Below, 27 T cell receptor beta chains from the same sample are listed, as sequenced in a study of T cell responses to AZD1222 COVID-19 vaccine. Method: immunoSEQ multiplex PCR; TCRdb's copy keeps in-frame clones and lacks some. The sample holds 100,000 or so clones, about 90% seen once. The input for sequencing was peripheral blood, taken on day 0 of AZD1222 vaccination. The source of these receptors is an adult in good health.

The chain couples TRBV5-1 to TRBJ1-1; no clear D. CDR3 length: 15 amino acids. The V end was cut by 8 bases, the J end by 3 bases, with 20 bases between. Germline CDR1 reads SGHRS; CDR2 reads YFSETQ. CDR3: CASLTHPSTDTEAFF. The CDR3 DNA follows: TGCGCCAGTCTAACCCACCCCTCGACGGACACTGAAGCTTTCTTT. The whole variable domain, filled in from reference TRBV5-1 and TRBJ1-1, reads KAGVTQTPRYLIKTRGQQVTLSCSPISGHRSVSWYQQTPGQGLQFLFEYFSETQRNKGNFPGRFSGRQFSNSRSEMNVSTLELGDSALYLCASLTHPSTDTEAFFGQGTRLTVV.

The chain couples TRBV6-5 to TRBJ1-5; 10 nucleotides match TRBD1. V trimming: 4 bases; J trimming: 4 bases; junction bases outside the gene matches: 4. The germline V gene encodes CDR1 MNHEY and CDR2 SVGAGI. This CDR3 has 15 amino acids. This CDR3 reads CASSSRDRGNQPQHF. DNA for the CDR3: TGTGCCAGCAGTTCCCGGGACAGGGGAAATCAGCCCCAGCATTTT.

V usage is TRBV6-5 and J usage is TRBJ2-7; 8 bases agree with TRBD1. Germline V gives CDR1 MNHEY, CDR2 SVGAGI. CDR3 length equals 14 residues. The V gene end was trimmed by 10 bases and the J gene end by 1 base; junction bases not matched to a gene: 9. The CDR3 spells CATRGRIQSYEQYF. The CDR3 DNA reads as TGTGCCACCAGGGGGCGGATCCAGTCCTACGAGCAGTACTTC.

The gene calls are TRBV27 and TRBJ2-7; D perhaps matches TRBD1 (5 bases). Per germline, CDR1 MNHEY and CDR2 SMNVEV (reference sequence). V dropped 0 bases and J dropped 3 bases, with 21 bases sitting between them. This CDR3 contains 18 residues. CDR3 in DNA: TGTGCCAGCAGTTTATCGCAGGGTAGGGGTGTGAGGTTCTACGAGCAGTACTTC. This sequence encodes CASSLSQGRGVRFYEQYF.

The count of this clone is one. The chain joins TRBV5-4 to TRBJ2-7; 9 bases line up with TRBD2. V gave up 3 bases and J gave up 0 bases; unmatched junction bases: 7. The CDR3 loop spans 16 amino acids. The germline V gene has CDR1 SGHNT and CDR2 YYREEE (reference sequence). CDR3 DNA: TGTGCCAGCAGCTCCCAAGCGGGAGGAGGCTCCTACGAGCAGTACTTC. This codes for CASSSQAGGGSYEQYF.

CDR3 loop: CASSLDSGGDGYTF. DNA for the CDR3: TGTGCCAGCAGCTTAGACTCAGGGGGCGATGGCTACACCTTC. The gene calls are TRBV11-2 and TRBJ1-2; 8 bases are a match to TRBD1. V dropped 0 bases and J dropped 6; count of bases not matched to a gene: 3. Germline lookup yields CDR1 SGHAT and CDR2 FQNNGV. The CDR3 runs to 14 residues.

V and J are TRBV2 and TRBJ1-2; D is uncertain. There are 15 residues in the CDR3. Germline CDR1 reads SNHLY; CDR2 reads FYNNEI. V was cut by 0 bases and J by 8 bases, with 16 bases left in between. The CDR3 DNA is TGTGCCAGCAGTGAAGCGCTTTGGGCAGGCCAGGGCTACACCTTC. Translation gives CASSEALWAGQGYTF.

The chain combines TRBV4-1 with TRBJ1-3; D possibly corresponds to TRBD1 (5 bases). Trimming cost V 3 bases and J 4 bases, with 19 bases left between them. Germline loops: CDR1 MGHRA, CDR2 YSYEKL. This CDR3 is 17 amino acids long. Here the CDR3 DNA reads TGCGCCAGCAGCCATTCAGCAGGGAGGTTTAGGGGAAACACCATATATTTT. Protein product: CASSHSAGRFRGNTIYF.

In this sample, this clone turned up once. V usage is TRBV4-1 and J usage is TRBJ1-2; D gene ambiguous. The germline CDR1 and CDR2 sequences are MGHRA and YSYEKL. This CDR3 region has 17 residues. Trimming removed 4 bases from V and 0 bases from J, with 18 bases in between. In DNA, the CDR3 is TGCGCCAGCAGCCCGAGAGAATCACCGCAAGCTAACTATGGCTACACCTTC. Its translation is CASSPRESPQANYGYTF.

The rearrangement uses TRBV19 and TRBJ1-5, with 8 bases matching TRBD1. Trimming removed 3 bases from V and 9 bases from J; junction bases left unmatched: 10. The CDR3 is 15 residues long. Germline V lookup: CDR1 LNHDA, CDR2 SQIVND (reference sequence). Here the CDR3 reads CASSILGQGERPQHF. The DNA of the CDR3 is TGTGCCAGTAGTATCCTTGGACAGGGAGAAAGGCCCCAGCATTTT.

This clone occurred once. This chain's CDR3 is CASSSIGPGQRIGGYTF. The CDR3 coding sequence is TGTGCCAGCAGCTCTATTGGACCCGGACAGAGGATCGGTGGCTACACCTTC. The rearrangement links TRBV7-9 to TRBJ1-2, with D perhaps TRBD1 (6 bases). CDR1 and CDR2 from the germline V gene are SEHNR and FQNEAQ (reference sequence). Between the trimmed V and J ends, which lost 4 bases and 7 bases, there was a span of 25 bases. The CDR3 loop spans 17 amino acids.

Only one count was recorded for this clone. This chain connects TRBV5-4 to TRBJ2-5, with TRBD1 identical over 9 bases. Germline values: CDR1 SGHNT, CDR2 YYREEE (reference sequence). The CDR3 spans 15 residues. J was trimmed by 4 bases and V by 3 bases; bases with no gene match: 7. Here the CDR3 DNA reads TGTGCCAGCAGCTCCCCGGGACAGGGAGGAGAGACCCAGTACTTC. As protein: CASSSPGQGGETQYF.

The chain is built from TRBV5-1 and TRBJ2-3; 11 bases are shared with TRBD2. Germline CDR1 is SGHRS and CDR2 is YFSETQ. V was pared by 4 bases and J by 5 bases, with 6 bases of the junction left unmatched. The CDR3 covers 15 residues. CDR3: CASSERTSGLDTQYF. The CDR3 bases are TGCGCCAGCAGCGAGAGGACTAGCGGGTTAGATACGCAGTATTTT.

As to this clone: A clone one base away is much larger, so this may be a read error. The chain employs TRBV6-1 and TRBJ1-5; 7 nucleotides agree with TRBD1. The CDR3 consists of 15 residues. The V and J ends lost 1 base and 4 bases, in that order; junction bases with no gene match: 4. Germline V gives CDR1 MNHNS, CDR2 SASEGT. Here the CDR3 reads CASSEEPTGNQPQHF. In DNA form, the CDR3 reads TGTGCCAGCAGTGAAGAACCGACAGGGAATCAGCCCCAGCATTTT.

This clone was observed a handful of times. The genes are TRBV6-6 and TRBJ2-7; the D gene could be TRBD1 or TRBD2 (5 bases each). Germline V gene lookup returns CDR1 MNHNY and CDR2 SVGAGI (reference sequence). Between the trimmed V and J ends, which lost 3 bases and 9 bases, there was a span of 12 bases. The CDR3 extends over 12 amino acids. This CDR3 is CASSYETEGQYF. DNA of the CDR3: TGTGCCAGCAGTTATGAGACAGAGGGGCAGTACTTC.

V gene TRBV7-6 combines with J gene TRBJ2-3; no reliable D call. Germline values: CDR1 SGHVS, CDR2 FNYEAQ. The CDR3 consists of 12 residues. Trimming cost V 5 bases and J 2 bases, with 5 bases left between them. The CDR3 sequence: CASSDVTDTQYF. CDR3 DNA sequence: TGTGCCAGCAGCGATGTCACAGATACGCAGTATTTT.

V usage is TRBV7-9 and J usage is TRBJ2-2, with 10 bases matching TRBD1. The V segment lost 6 bases and the J segment 3 bases; nucleotides outside the gene matches: 4. The V gene's germline CDR1 is SEHNR and CDR2 FQNEAQ (reference sequence). There are 15 residues in the CDR3. The CDR3 nucleotides read TGTGCCAGCAGACCGGGACAGGGGTACACCGGGGAGCTGTTTTTT. Its translation is CASRPGQGYTGELFF. The whole variable domain, filled in from reference TRBV7-9 and TRBJ2-2, reads DTGVSQNPRHKITKRGQNVTFRCDPISEHNRLYWYRQTLGQGPEFLTYFQNEAQLEKSRLLSDRFSAERPKGSFSTLEIQRTEQGDSAMYLCASRPGQGYTGELFFGEGSRLTVL.

The chain carries TRBV5-5 and TRBJ2-7; TRBD1 is a possible D gene (6 bases). Trimming cost V 4 bases and J 3 bases, with 8 bases left between them. CDR1 SGHKS and CDR2 YYEKEE come from the germline V gene (reference sequence). This CDR3 has 12 residues. The CDR3 protein is CASSTGIYEQYF. The CDR3 DNA is TGTGCCAGCAGCACAGGGATCTACGAGCAGTACTTC. The complete variable domain, with remaining parts taken from reference TRBV5-5 and TRBJ2-7, reads DAGVTQSPTHLIKTRGQQVTLRCSPISGHKSVSWYQQVLGQGPQFIFQYYEKEERGRGNFPDRFSARQFPNYSSELNVNALLLGDSALYLCASSTGIYEQYFGPGTRLTVT.

The V call is TRBV11-3, the J call TRBJ1-3; 9 bases align to TRBD1. The germline gives CDR1 SGHNT, CDR2 YENEEA. The ends lost 3 bases at V and 2 bases at J; junction bases unmatched: 8. The CDR3 runs to 17 residues. This CDR3 reads CASSFLWDRVPGNTIYF. The CDR3 region has the DNA TGTGCCAGCAGCTTTCTCTGGGACAGGGTTCCTGGAAACACCATATATTTT. The entire variable domain, with the rest obtained from reference TRBV11-3 and TRBJ1-3, is as follows: EAGVVQSPRYKIIEKKQPVAFWCNPISGHNTLYWYLQNLGQGPELLIRYENEEAVDDSQLPKDRFSAERLKGVDSTLKIQPAELGDSAVYLCASSFLWDRVPGNTIYFGEGSWLTVV.

The rearrangement links TRBV5-1 to TRBJ1-2, with 8 positions matching TRBD1. The CDR3 totals 14 residues. Germline CDR1 and CDR2: SGHRS and YFSETQ. J gave up 1 base and V 7 bases, and 6 bases lay outside the gene matches. The CDR3 is CASSRDRINYGYTF. The CDR3 DNA follows: TGCGCCAGCTCCAGGGACAGGATTAACTATGGCTACACCTTC.

The CDR3 protein is CAISPGGTEAFF. The CDR3 DNA reads as TGTGCCATCTCGCCAGGGGGCACTGAAGCTTTCTTT. The rearrangement links TRBV10-3 to TRBJ1-1; 7 bases are shared with TRBD1. This CDR3 contains 12 residues. V was pared by 8 bases and J by 4 bases, with 4 bases of the junction left unmatched. Looked up from germline, CDR1 is ENHRY and CDR2 is SYGVKD.

This chain connects TRBV7-3 to TRBJ1-6; no definite D call. The germline V gene has CDR1 SGHTA and CDR2 FQGTGA. This CDR3 is built from 13 residues. Trimming left V 1 base short and J 7 bases short, with 5 bases between. The CDR3 DNA is TGTGCCAGCAGCTTAATCGGGAATTCACCCCTCCACTTT. It specifies CASSLIGNSPLHF.

The V call is TRBV7-3, the J call TRBJ1-5, with a possible D match to TRBD1 (6 bases). From germline, CDR1 is SGHTA and CDR2 FQGTGA. V shed 5 bases and J shed 7 bases, with 12 bases lying between them. The CDR3 covers 13 residues. CDR3 sequence: CASSPGERQPQHF. The CDR3 bases are TGTGCCAGCAGCCCAGGGGAGCGACAGCCCCAGCATTTT.

This clone was counted only a few times. The genes are TRBV5-1 and TRBJ2-3, with a tentative D call TRBD2 (5 bases). This CDR3 has 14 amino acids. Trimming removed 0 bases at V and 10 bases at J, with 15 bases between. Germline V gives CDR1 SGHRS, CDR2 YFSETQ. The CDR3 DNA reads as TGCGCCAGCAGCTTGGAGACGGAGGTCCGTCCGCAGTATTTT. Its protein product is CASSLETEVRPQYF.

This chain links TRBV28 with TRBJ1-1, with TRBD1 identical over 8 bases. The CDR3 totals 16 residues. The germline gives CDR1 MDHEN, CDR2 SYDVKM. The ends lost 4 bases at V and 5 bases at J; junction bases unmatched: 12. The CDR3 nucleotides are TGTGCCAGCAGTTCGGACAGGGACGTGAAGGGGACTGAAGCTTTCTTT. The encoded protein is CASSSDRDVKGTEAFF.

The chain combines TRBV28 with TRBJ2-2; D ambiguous. Germline V gene data show CDR1 as MDHEN and CDR2 as SYDVKM. Trimming took 8 bases from V and 0 from J, leaving 16 bases between them. The CDR3 length is 16 residues. CDR3 nucleotide sequence: TGTGCCAGCGACTTAAGATCCACCCCGAACACCGGGGAGCTGTTTTTT. Translating gives CASDLRSTPNTGELFF. The full variable domain, completed using reference TRBV28 and TRBJ2-2, is DVKVTQSSRYLVKRTGEKVFLECVQDMDHENMFWYRQDPGLGLRLIYFSYDVKMKEKGDIPEGYSVSREKKERFSLILESASTNQTSMYLCASDLRSTPNTGELFFGEGSRLTVL.

The chain has TRBV30 and TRBJ2-2; D possibly corresponds to TRBD2 (5 bases). V was shortened by 5 bases and J by 3 bases, with 25 bases between the two germline ends. Germline lookup yields CDR1 GTSNPN and CDR2 SVGIG (reference sequence). This CDR3 comprises 18 residues. In DNA form, the CDR3 reads TGTGCCTGGGCCCCGCGACGAGGGAGTATTTCGCACACCGGGGAGCTGTTTTTT. Translating gives CAWAPRRGSISHTGELFF.